This entry is about one T cell receptor beta chain. The data derive from a study of blood T cell repertoires in COVID-19. Overall study: Spain, Italy and the United States supplied samples that represented acute and convalescent COVID-19. Sources were T cells, B-cell-depleted T cells, or PBMCs; the material itself was cDNA or gDNA.

Here immunoSEQ multiplex PCR was the method, and the copy in TCRdb shows in-frame clones only, minus some. The sample records approximately 94,000 clones, over 80% being singletons. The sample taken for sequencing was peripheral blood. This TCR came from a middle-aged man with active or convalescent COVID-19.

In nucleotides, the CDR3 is TGTGCCAGCAGCTTAGATCGCTACAATGAGCAGTTCTTC. This encodes CASSLDRYNEQFF. The V and J genes are TRBV11-2 and TRBJ2-1, with D hard to call. Per the germline V gene, CDR1 is SGHAT and CDR2 is FQNNGV. V was trimmed by 0 bases and J by 3 bases, leaving 3 bases between them. This CDR3 contains 13 residues.